The 5 T cell receptor beta chains given below trace back to one sample, sequenced in a study of T-cell memory formation after mild COVID-19 (TCRdb year 2021). Libraries were made using 5' RACE. Sequencing took place on an Illumina NovaSeq 6000. TCRdb reprocessing: public reads trimmed at Q25 with fastp, clones called with MiXCR, in-frame beta chains kept. Entries that share a CDR3 protein sequence are merged under the most common genes and DNA. The sample contains 300,000 to 400,000 distinct CDR3 sequences, 25% to 30% of them found a single time. The ten biggest clones cover approximately 15% of the sample. Sequencing was carried out using PBMCs or a T cell subset sorted from them (not recorded which). The source of these receptors is an adult woman who had mild COVID-19 (a few samples of this study predate the infection). The sample titles of this study are shuffled in the database, so cell type and time point are left out; the donor was told from shared clones.

The V call is TRBV24-1, the J call TRBJ2-7, with 9 bases that match TRBD1. The V gene's germline CDR1 is KGHDR and CDR2 SFDVKD. Trimming removed 7 bases from V and 5 bases from J; junction bases left unmatched: 11. The CDR3 is 15 residues long. The CDR3 DNA is TGTGCCACCAGCCAACCCGGACAGGGGAAGAACGAGCAGTACTTC. Translation: CATSQPGQGKNEQYF.

The rearrangement links TRBV7-9 to TRBJ2-5; maybe TRBD2 (8 bases). CDR3 length equals 14 residues. V dropped 5 bases and J dropped 4 bases, with 14 bases sitting between them. Germline V lookup: CDR1 SEHNR, CDR2 FQNEAQ (reference sequence). The CDR3: CASSQGGLGETQYF. The CDR3 DNA reads TGTGCCAGCAGCCAGGGGGGACTAGGAGAGACCCAGTACTTC. Supplemented by reference TRBV7-9 and TRBJ2-5, the full variable domain reads DTGVSQNPRHKITKRGQNVTFRCDPISEHNRLYWYRQTLGQGPEFLTYFQNEAQLEKSRLLSDRFSAERPKGSFSTLEIQRTEQGDSAMYLCASSQGGLGETQYFGPGTRLLVL.

This clonotype occurred a few times. The genes are TRBV30 and TRBJ2-7, with D uncertain. The CDR3 runs 12 residues. CDR1 is GTSNPN, CDR2 SVGIG, per germline (reference sequence). The germline V and J ends were trimmed by 2 bases and 7 bases, with 12 bases remaining between them. CDR3 amino acids: CAWSNNTREQYF. The CDR3 nucleotides read TGTGCCTGGAGTAACAATACGAGAGAGCAGTACTTC. Looking up the rest from reference TRBV30 and TRBJ2-7 gives the full variable domain: SQTIHQWPATLVQPVGSPLSLECTVEGTSNPNLYWYRQAAGRGLQLLFYSVGIGQISSEVPQNLSASRPQDRQFILSSKKLLLSDSGFYLCAWSNNTREQYFGPGTRLTVT.

This clonotype was detected a few times. This chain uses TRBV7-2 with TRBJ2-1; possibly TRBD2 for D (6 bases). CDR1 SGHTA and CDR2 FQGNSA come from the germline V gene. This CDR3 region has 10 residues. Trimming cost V 8 bases and J 10 bases, with 9 bases left between them. The CDR3 bases are TGTGCCAGCTTTAGCGGCGAGCAGTTCTTC. As protein: CASFSGEQFF.

The V call is TRBV12-3 or TRBV12-4, the J call TRBJ2-2; weak D call: TRBD2 (6 bases). The CDR3 length is 14 residues. V gave up 5 bases and J gave up 6 bases, with 13 bases separating them. The CDR3 reads CASSTSSVSGELFF. The CDR3 nucleotides read TGTGCCAGCAGTACATCTAGCGTCTCCGGGGAGCTGTTTTTT.